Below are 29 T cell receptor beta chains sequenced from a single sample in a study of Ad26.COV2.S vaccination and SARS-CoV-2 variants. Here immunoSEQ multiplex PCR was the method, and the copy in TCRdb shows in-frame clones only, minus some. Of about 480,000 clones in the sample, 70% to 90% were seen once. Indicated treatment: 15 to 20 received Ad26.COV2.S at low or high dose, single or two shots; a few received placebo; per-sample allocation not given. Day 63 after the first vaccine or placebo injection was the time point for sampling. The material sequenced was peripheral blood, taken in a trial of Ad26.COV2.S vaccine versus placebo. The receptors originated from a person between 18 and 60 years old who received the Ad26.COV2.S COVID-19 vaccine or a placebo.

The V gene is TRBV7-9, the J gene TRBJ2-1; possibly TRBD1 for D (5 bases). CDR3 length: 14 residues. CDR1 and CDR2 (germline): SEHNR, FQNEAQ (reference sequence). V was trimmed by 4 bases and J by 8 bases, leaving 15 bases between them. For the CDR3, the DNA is TGTGCCAGCAGCTCCCCCCCAGGGTTATATGAGCAGTTCTTC. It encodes CASSSPPGLYEQFF.

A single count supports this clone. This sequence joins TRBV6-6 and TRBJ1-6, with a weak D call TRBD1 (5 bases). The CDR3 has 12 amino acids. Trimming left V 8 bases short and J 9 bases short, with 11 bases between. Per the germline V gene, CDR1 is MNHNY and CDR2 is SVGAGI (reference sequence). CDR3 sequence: CASGWGSSPLHF. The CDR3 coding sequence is TGTGCCAGCGGGTGGGGGTCTTCACCCCTCCACTTT.

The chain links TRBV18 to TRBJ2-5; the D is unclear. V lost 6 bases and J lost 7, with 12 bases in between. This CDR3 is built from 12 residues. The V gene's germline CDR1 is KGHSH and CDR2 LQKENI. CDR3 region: CASSQGPGTQYF. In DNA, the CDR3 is TGTGCCAGCTCCCAAGGGCCCGGGACCCAGTACTTC.

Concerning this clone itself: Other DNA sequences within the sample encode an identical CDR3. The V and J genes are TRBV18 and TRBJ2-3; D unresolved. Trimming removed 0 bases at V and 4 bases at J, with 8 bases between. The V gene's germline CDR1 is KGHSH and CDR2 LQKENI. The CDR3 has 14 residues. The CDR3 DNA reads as TGTGCCAGCTCACCACCCGCCTCCCCAGATACGCAGTATTTT. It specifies CASSPPASPDTQYF.

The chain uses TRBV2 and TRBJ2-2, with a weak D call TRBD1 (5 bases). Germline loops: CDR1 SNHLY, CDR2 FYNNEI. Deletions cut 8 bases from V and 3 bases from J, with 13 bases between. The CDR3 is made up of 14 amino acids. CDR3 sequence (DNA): TGTGCCAGCGCAGGGTTTTCGGACACCGGGGAGCTGTTTTTT. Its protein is CASAGFSDTGELFF.

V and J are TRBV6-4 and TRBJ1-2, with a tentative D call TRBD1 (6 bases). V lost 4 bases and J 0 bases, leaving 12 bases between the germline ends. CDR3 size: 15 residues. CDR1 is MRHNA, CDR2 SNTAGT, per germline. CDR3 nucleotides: TGTGCCAGCAGTGTAGCTGGGGGCTCTAACTATGGCTACACCTTC. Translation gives CASSVAGGSNYGYTF.

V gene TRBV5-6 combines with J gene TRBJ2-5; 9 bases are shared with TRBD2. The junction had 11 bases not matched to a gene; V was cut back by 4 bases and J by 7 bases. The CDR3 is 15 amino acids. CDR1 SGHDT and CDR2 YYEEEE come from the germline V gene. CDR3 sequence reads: CASSPVSGSLVTQYF. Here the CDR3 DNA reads TGTGCCAGCAGCCCAGTTAGCGGGAGCTTAGTGACCCAGTACTTC. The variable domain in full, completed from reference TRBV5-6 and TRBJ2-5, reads DAGVTQSPTHLIKTRGQQVTLRCSPKSGHDTVSWYQQALGQGPQFIFQYYEEEERQRGNFPDRFSGHQFPNYSSELNVNALLLGDSALYLCASSPVSGSLVTQYFGPGTRLLVL.

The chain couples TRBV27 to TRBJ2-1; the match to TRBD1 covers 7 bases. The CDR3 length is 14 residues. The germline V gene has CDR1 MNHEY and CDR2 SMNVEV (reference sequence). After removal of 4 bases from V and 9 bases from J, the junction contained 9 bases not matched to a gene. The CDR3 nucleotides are TGTGCCAGCAGTTCGCAGGGGGTTAGCGTTGAGCAGTTCTTC. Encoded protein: CASSSQGVSVEQFF.

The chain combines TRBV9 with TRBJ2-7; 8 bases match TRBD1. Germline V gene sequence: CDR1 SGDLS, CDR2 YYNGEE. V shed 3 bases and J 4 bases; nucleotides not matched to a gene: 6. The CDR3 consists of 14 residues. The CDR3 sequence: CASSGQGQPYEQYF. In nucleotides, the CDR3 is TGTGCCAGCAGCGGACAGGGGCAGCCTTACGAGCAGTACTTC.

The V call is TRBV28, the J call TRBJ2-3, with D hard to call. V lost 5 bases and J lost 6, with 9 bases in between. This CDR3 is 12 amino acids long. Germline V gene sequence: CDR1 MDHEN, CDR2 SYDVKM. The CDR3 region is CASSLRRDTQYF. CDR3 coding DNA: TGTGCCAGCAGTCTCCGCCGGGATACGCAGTATTTT.

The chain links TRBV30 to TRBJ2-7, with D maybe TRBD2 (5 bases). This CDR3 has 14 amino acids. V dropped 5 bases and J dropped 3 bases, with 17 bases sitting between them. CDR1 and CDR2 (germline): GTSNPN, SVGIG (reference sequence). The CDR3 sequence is CAWSKTGINYEQYF. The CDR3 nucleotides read TGTGCCTGGTCCAAAACCGGGATCAACTACGAGCAGTACTTC.

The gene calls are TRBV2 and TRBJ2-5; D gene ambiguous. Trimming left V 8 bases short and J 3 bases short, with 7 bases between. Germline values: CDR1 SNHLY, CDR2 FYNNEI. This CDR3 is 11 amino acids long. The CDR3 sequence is CASAVEETQYF. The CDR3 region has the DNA TGTGCCAGCGCAGTAGAAGAGACCCAGTACTTC.

The CDR3 reads CASSENGPYEQYF. CDR3 in DNA: TGTGCCAGCAGTGAAAATGGACCCTACGAGCAGTACTTC. This rearrangement joins TRBV6-1 to TRBJ2-7, with unresolved D. Trimming left V 2 bases short and J 2 bases short, with 7 bases between. This CDR3 is 13 amino acids long. CDR1 is MNHNS, CDR2 SASEGT, per germline.

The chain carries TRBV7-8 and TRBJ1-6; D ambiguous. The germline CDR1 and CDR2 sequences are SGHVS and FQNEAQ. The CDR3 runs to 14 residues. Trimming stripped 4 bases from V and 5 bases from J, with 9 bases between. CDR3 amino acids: CASSSYDHNSPLHF. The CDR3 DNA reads TGTGCCAGCAGCTCTTACGACCATAATTCACCCCTCCACTTT.

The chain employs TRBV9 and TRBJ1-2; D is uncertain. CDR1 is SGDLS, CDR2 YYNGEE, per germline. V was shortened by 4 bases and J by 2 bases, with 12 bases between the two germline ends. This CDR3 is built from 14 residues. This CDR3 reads CASSPVQINYGYTF. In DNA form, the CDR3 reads TGTGCCAGCAGCCCGGTTCAGATCAACTATGGCTACACCTTC.

This CDR3 reads CASTPVTGVNYGYTF. The DNA of the CDR3 is TGTGCCAGCACCCCTGTGACAGGGGTAAACTATGGCTACACCTTC. The chain links TRBV27 to TRBJ1-2; 8 nucleotides align to TRBD1. Germline lookup yields CDR1 MNHEY and CDR2 SMNVEV (reference sequence). Trimming took 7 bases from V and 2 from J; bases not matched to a gene: 9. CDR3 size: 15 residues.

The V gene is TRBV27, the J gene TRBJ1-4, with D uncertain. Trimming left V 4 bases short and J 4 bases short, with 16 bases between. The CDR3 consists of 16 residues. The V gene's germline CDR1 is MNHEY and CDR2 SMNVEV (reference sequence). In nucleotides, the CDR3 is TGTGCCAGCAGTTCCCGTCCGGGGTCGGGTAATGAAAAACTGTTTTTT. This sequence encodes CASSSRPGSGNEKLFF.

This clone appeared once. Here the CDR3 reads CASSPSGWNIQYF. The CDR3 DNA reads as TGTGCCAGCAGTCCTAGCGGGTGGAACATTCAGTACTTC. The chain employs TRBV6-5 and TRBJ2-4, with 8 nucleotides matching TRBD2. J gave up 7 bases and V 5 bases, and 4 bases lay outside the gene matches. Germline CDR1 is MNHEY and CDR2 is SVGAGI. The CDR3 totals 13 residues.

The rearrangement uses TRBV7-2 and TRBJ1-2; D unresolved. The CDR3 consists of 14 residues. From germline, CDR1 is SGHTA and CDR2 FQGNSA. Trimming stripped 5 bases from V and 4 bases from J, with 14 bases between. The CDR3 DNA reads TGTGCCAGCAGCCGCACAGATTATGGCTATGGCTACACCTTC. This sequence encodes CASSRTDYGYGYTF.

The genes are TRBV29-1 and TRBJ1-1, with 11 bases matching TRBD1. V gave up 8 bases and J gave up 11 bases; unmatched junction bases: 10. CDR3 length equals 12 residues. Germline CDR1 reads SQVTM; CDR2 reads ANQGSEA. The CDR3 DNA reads TGCAGCCCTGGACAGGGGGCCACCAACGCTTTCTTT. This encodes CSPGQGATNAFF.

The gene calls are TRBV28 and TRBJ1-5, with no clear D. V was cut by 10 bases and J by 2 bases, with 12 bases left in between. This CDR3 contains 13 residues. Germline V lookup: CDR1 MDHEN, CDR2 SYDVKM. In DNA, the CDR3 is TGTGCCACAAATCAGGAAGGCAATCAGCCCCAGCATTTT. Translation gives CATNQEGNQPQHF.

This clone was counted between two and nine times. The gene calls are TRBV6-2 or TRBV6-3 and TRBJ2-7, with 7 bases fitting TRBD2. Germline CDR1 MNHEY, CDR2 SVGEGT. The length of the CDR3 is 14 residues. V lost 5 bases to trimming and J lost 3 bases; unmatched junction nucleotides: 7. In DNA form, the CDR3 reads TGTGCCAGCAGTACGACGGGAGGACGCTACGAGCAGTACTTC. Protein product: CASSTTGGRYEQYF.

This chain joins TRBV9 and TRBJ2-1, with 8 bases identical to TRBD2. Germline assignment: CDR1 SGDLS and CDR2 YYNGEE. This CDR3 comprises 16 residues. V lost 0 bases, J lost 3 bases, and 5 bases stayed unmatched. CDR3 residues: CASSVGPSGHYNEQFF. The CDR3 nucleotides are TGTGCCAGCAGCGTAGGGCCTAGCGGGCACTACAATGAGCAGTTCTTC.

The CDR3 DNA reads TGTGCCAGCAGCCGAACCGGTCAAGGGTTAGGGTACACTGAAGCTTTCTTT. It is translated as CASSRTGQGLGYTEAFF. The rearrangement links TRBV27 to TRBJ1-1; D gene uncertain. V was shortened by 6 bases and J by 3 bases, with 23 bases between the two germline ends. In germline, CDR1 is MNHEY, CDR2 SMNVEV (reference sequence). The CDR3 contains 17 residues.

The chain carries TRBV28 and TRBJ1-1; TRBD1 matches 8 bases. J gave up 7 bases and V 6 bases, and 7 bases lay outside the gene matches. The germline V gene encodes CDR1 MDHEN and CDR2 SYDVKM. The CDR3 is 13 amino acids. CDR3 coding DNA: TGTGCCAGCAGGTTGCCGGGACAGGTTGAAGCTTTCTTT. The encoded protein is CASRLPGQVEAFF.

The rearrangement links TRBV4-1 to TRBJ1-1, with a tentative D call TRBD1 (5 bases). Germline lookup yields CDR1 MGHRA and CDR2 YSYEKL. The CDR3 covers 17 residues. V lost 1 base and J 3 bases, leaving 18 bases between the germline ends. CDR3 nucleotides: TGCGCCAGCAGCCAAGGGGTCCAGGCAGGGTTACACACTGAAGCTTTCTTT. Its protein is CASSQGVQAGLHTEAFF.

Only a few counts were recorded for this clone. CDR3 in DNA: TGTGCCACCAGTGTCTCCGGGAGAGAATCCAATCAGCCCCAGCATTTT. Translated: CATSVSGRESNQPQHF. The chain combines TRBV24-1 with TRBJ1-5; D not resolved. CDR1 KGHDR and CDR2 SFDVKD come from the germline V gene. V lost 5 bases and J lost 3, with 16 bases in between. The CDR3 sequence is 16 residues long.

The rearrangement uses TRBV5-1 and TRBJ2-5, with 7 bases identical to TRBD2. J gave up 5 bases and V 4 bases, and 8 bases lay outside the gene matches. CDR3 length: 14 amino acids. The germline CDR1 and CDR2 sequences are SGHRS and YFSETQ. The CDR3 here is CASSEPGGPETQYF. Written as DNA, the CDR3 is TGCGCCAGCAGCGAGCCGGGAGGTCCGGAGACCCAGTACTTC.

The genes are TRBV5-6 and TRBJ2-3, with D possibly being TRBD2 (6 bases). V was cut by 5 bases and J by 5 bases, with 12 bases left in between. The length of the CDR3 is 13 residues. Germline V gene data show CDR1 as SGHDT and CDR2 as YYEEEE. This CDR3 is CASRALGGDTQYF. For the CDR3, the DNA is TGTGCCAGCAGGGCCCTCGGGGGAGATACGCAGTATTTT.